Listed below are T cell receptor beta chains from one sample, sequenced in a study of blood T cell repertoires in COVID-19. Repertoires were generated with immunoSEQ multiplex PCR, while TCRdb's copy carries only in-frame clones and drops some. Here the sample spans over 85,000 clones, about 88% being singletons. The sequenced material came from peripheral blood. These receptors originate from a woman aged 80 or over with acute or convalescent COVID-19. CDR3s include the opening cysteine and the closing phenylalanine or tryptophan. The order of the fields is J gene, clone size, D gene, V gene, CDR3 protein, CDR3 DNA. The D gene is left open where the match is weak. Size values are once, few and many counts, or a class for expanded clones, and some rows have none.

j_gene: TRBJ1-3; abundance: .; d_gene: TRBD1; v_gene: TRBV5-4; CDR3aa: CASSLGQGALGNTIYF; CDR3nt: TGTGCCAGCAGCTTGGGTCAGGGGGCATTGGGAAACACCATATATTTT
j_gene: TRBJ1-2; abundance: .; d_gene: .; v_gene: TRBV29-1; CDR3aa: CSVEIRGGRLYTF; CDR3nt: TGCAGCGTTGAGATTCGAGGGGGTCGCCTTTACACCTTC
j_gene: TRBJ2-2; abundance: .; d_gene: TRBD1; v_gene: TRBV12-3/TRBV12-4; CDR3aa: CARVQGFDGELFF; CDR3nt: TGTGCCAGAGTACAGGGGTTCGACGGGGAGCTGTTTTTT
j_gene: TRBJ1-1; abundance: .; d_gene: TRBD1; v_gene: TRBV3-1/TRBV3-2; CDR3aa: CASSHASRQGQAFF; CDR3nt: TGTGCCAGCAGCCATGCCTCTCGACAGGGACAAGCTTTCTTT
j_gene: TRBJ1-2; abundance: .; d_gene: TRBD1; v_gene: TRBV5-1; CDR3aa: CASSLGDRPPSYGYTF; CDR3nt: TGCGCCAGCAGCTTGGGGGACAGGCCCCCTAGCTATGGCTACACCTTC
j_gene: TRBJ2-2; abundance: .; d_gene: TRBD1; v_gene: TRBV24-1; CDR3aa: CATSGDRPTGELFF; CDR3nt: TGTGCCACCAGTGGGGACAGGCCCACCGGGGAGCTGTTTTTT
j_gene: TRBJ1-2; abundance: .; d_gene: TRBD1; v_gene: TRBV5-4; CDR3aa: CASSYPGQGSYGYTF; CDR3nt: TGTGCCAGCAGCTATCCGGGACAGGGCAGCTATGGCTACACCTTC
j_gene: TRBJ2-7; abundance: .; d_gene: .; v_gene: TRBV5-4; CDR3aa: CASSTLQGRDGSEQYF; CDR3nt: TGTGCCAGCAGCACGCTGCAGGGGAGGGACGGAAGCGAGCAGTACTTC
j_gene: TRBJ1-5; abundance: .; d_gene: TRBD1; v_gene: TRBV7-2; CDR3aa: CASSRGTGNQPQHF; CDR3nt: TGTGCCAGCAGCCGGGGGACAGGGAATCAGCCCCAGCATTTT
j_gene: TRBJ2-2; abundance: .; d_gene: TRBD1; v_gene: TRBV7-3; CDR3aa: CASSPGGTGELFF; CDR3nt: TGTGCCAGCAGTCCAGGGGGCACCGGGGAGCTGTTTTTT
j_gene: TRBJ2-3; abundance: .; d_gene: TRBD1; v_gene: TRBV19; CDR3aa: CASSIRTGQTSTDTQYF; CDR3nt: TGTGCCAGTAGTATTAGGACAGGGCAAACTAGCACAGATACGCAGTATTTT
j_gene: TRBJ2-3; abundance: few; d_gene: .; v_gene: TRBV27; CDR3aa: CASRSVGGATDTQYF; CDR3nt: TGTGCCAGCCGCTCCGTGGGGGGGGCCACAGATACGCAGTATTTT
j_gene: TRBJ2-2; abundance: .; d_gene: .; v_gene: TRBV10-2; CDR3aa: CASRLAANTGELFF; CDR3nt: TGCGCCAGCAGACTAGCAGCGAACACCGGGGAGCTGTTTTTT
j_gene: TRBJ2-1; abundance: .; d_gene: .; v_gene: TRBV7-2; CDR3aa: CASRVTVAVDYNEQFF; CDR3nt: TGTGCCAGCAGGGTTACAGTAGCGGTCGATTACAATGAGCAGTTCTTC
j_gene: TRBJ2-5; abundance: .; d_gene: TRBD2; v_gene: TRBV5-1; CDR3aa: CASSPRLAGPSMETQYF; CDR3nt: TGCGCCAGCAGCCCTAGACTAGCGGGGCCCTCCATGGAGACCCAGTACTTC
j_gene: TRBJ1-3; abundance: .; d_gene: .; v_gene: TRBV5-1; CDR3aa: CASSLTGGDMSGNTIYF; CDR3nt: TGCGCCAGCAGCTTGACTGGGGGGGATATGTCTGGAAACACCATATATTTT
j_gene: TRBJ2-7; abundance: .; d_gene: TRBD1; v_gene: TRBV7-8; CDR3aa: CASSLHDNRGRSYEQYF; CDR3nt: TGTGCCAGCAGCTTGCATGACAACAGGGGTCGTTCCTACGAGCAGTACTTC
j_gene: TRBJ2-3; abundance: .; d_gene: .; v_gene: TRBV5-4; CDR3aa: CASSPRQIGDTQYF; CDR3nt: TGTGCCAGCAGCCCAAGACAGATTGGAGATACGCAGTATTTT
j_gene: TRBJ2-3; abundance: .; d_gene: TRBD2; v_gene: TRBV10-3; CDR3aa: CAIRAGASTDTQYF; CDR3nt: TGTGCCATCAGAGCGGGGGCAAGCACAGATACGCAGTATTTT
j_gene: TRBJ2-3; abundance: once; d_gene: TRBD2; v_gene: TRBV5-1; CDR3aa: CASSLAVLAGFTDTQYF; CDR3nt: TGCGCCAGCAGCTTGGCTGTGCTAGCGGGTTTCACAGATACGCAGTATTTT
j_gene: TRBJ1-3; abundance: .; d_gene: .; v_gene: TRBV6-1; CDR3aa: CASSALGASNSGNTIYF; CDR3nt: TGTGCCAGCAGTGCCCTGGGGGCGTCGAACTCTGGAAACACCATATATTTT
j_gene: TRBJ1-2; abundance: .; d_gene: TRBD1; v_gene: TRBV6-5; CDR3aa: CASRQTGRYGYTF; CDR3nt: TGTGCCAGCAGACAGACAGGGCGGTATGGCTACACCTTC
j_gene: TRBJ1-2; abundance: .; d_gene: TRBD1; v_gene: TRBV28; CDR3aa: CASSAGDRAYYGYTF; CDR3nt: TGTGCCAGCAGCGCGGGGGACAGGGCCTACTATGGCTACACCTTC
j_gene: TRBJ2-1; abundance: .; d_gene: .; v_gene: TRBV7-8; CDR3aa: CASSLDINEQFF; CDR3nt: TGTGCCAGCAGCTTAGACATCAATGAGCAGTTCTTC
j_gene: TRBJ2-5; abundance: .; d_gene: .; v_gene: TRBV11-3; CDR3aa: CASSLGQGPQETQYF; CDR3nt: TGTGCCAGCAGCTTAGGGCAGGGCCCCCAAGAGACCCAGTACTTC
j_gene: TRBJ2-7; abundance: .; d_gene: TRBD1; v_gene: TRBV18; CDR3aa: CASSRGQGASEQYF; CDR3nt: TGTGCCAGCTCACGGGGACAGGGGGCAAGCGAGCAGTACTTC
j_gene: TRBJ1-5; abundance: .; d_gene: .; v_gene: TRBV7-2; CDR3aa: CASSPGGNQPQHF; CDR3nt: TGTGCCAGCAGCCCCGGGGGGAATCAGCCCCAGCATTTT
j_gene: TRBJ1-1; abundance: .; d_gene: .; v_gene: TRBV29-1; CDR3aa: CSVHRNTEAFF; CDR3nt: TGCAGTGTCCACAGGAACACTGAAGCTTTCTTT
j_gene: TRBJ1-2; abundance: .; d_gene: .; v_gene: TRBV2; CDR3aa: CASSDRVKYGYTF; CDR3nt: TGTGCCAGCAGTGACAGGGTCAAGTATGGCTACACCTTC
j_gene: TRBJ1-2; abundance: .; d_gene: TRBD1; v_gene: TRBV27; CDR3aa: CASSLGDSYGYTF; CDR3nt: TGTGCCAGCAGTTTAGGGGACAGCTATGGCTACACCTTC
j_gene: TRBJ2-5; abundance: .; d_gene: TRBD1; v_gene: TRBV2; CDR3aa: CASSEGTGSVGTQYF; CDR3nt: TGTGCCAGCAGTGAAGGGACAGGCAGTGTAGGGACCCAGTACTTC
j_gene: TRBJ2-1; abundance: many; d_gene: .; v_gene: TRBV4-1; CDR3aa: CASSPGTANEQFF; CDR3nt: TGCGCCAGCAGCCCCGGGACTGCCAATGAGCAGTTCTTC
j_gene: TRBJ2-5; abundance: .; d_gene: TRBD2; v_gene: TRBV2; CDR3aa: CASSARRLAGEETQYF; CDR3nt: TGTGCCAGCAGCGCCAGAAGACTAGCGGGGGAAGAGACCCAGTACTTC
j_gene: TRBJ2-3; abundance: .; d_gene: .; v_gene: TRBV2; CDR3aa: CASSGGGPTRDTQYF; CDR3nt: TGTGCCAGCAGTGGGGGGGGGCCCACCCGGGATACGCAGTATTTT
j_gene: TRBJ1-1; abundance: .; d_gene: TRBD1; v_gene: TRBV10-3; CDR3aa: CAISGGQQNTEAFF; CDR3nt: TGTGCCATCAGTGGGGGACAGCAGAACACTGAAGCTTTCTTT
j_gene: TRBJ1-2; abundance: .; d_gene: TRBD1; v_gene: TRBV2; CDR3aa: CASSEWDSNYGYTF; CDR3nt: TGTGCCAGCAGTGAATGGGACAGTAACTATGGCTACACCTTC